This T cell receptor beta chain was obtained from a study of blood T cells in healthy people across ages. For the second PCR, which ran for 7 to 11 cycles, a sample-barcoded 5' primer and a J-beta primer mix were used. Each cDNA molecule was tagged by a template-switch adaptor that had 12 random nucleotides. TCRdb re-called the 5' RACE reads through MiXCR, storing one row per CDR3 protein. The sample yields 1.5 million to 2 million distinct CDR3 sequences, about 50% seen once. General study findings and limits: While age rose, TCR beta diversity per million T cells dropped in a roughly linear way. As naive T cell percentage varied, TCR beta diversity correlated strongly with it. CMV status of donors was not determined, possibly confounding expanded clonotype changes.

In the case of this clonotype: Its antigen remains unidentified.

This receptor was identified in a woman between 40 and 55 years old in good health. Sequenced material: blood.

CDR3 residues: CSASPTSGGRTDTQYF. CDR3 nucleotide sequence: TGCAGTGCTAGCCCGACTAGCGGGGGCAGAACAGATACGCAGTATTTT. The V call is TRBV20-1, the J call TRBJ2-3; TRBD2 agrees at 12 bases. CDR1 DFQATT and CDR2 SNEGSKA come from the germline V gene (reference sequence). The CDR3 runs 16 residues. J gave up 3 bases and V 3 bases, and 7 bases lay outside the gene matches.